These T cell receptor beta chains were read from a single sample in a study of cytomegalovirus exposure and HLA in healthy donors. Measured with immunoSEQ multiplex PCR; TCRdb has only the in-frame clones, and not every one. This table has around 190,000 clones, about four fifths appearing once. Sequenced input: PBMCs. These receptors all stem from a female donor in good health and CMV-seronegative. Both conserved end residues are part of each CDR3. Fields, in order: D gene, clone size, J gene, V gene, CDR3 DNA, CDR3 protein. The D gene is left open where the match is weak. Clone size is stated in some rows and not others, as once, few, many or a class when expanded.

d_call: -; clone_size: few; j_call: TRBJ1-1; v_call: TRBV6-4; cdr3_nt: TGTGCCAGCAGTTTAACAGGCAAGAGCACTGAAGCTTTCTTT; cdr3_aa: CASSLTGKSTEAFF
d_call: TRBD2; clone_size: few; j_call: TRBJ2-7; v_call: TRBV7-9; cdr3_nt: TGTTCCAGCAGCTCCCGGACTAGCGGCTACGAGCAGTACTTC; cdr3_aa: CSSSSRTSGYEQYF
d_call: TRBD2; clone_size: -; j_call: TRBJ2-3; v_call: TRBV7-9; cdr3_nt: TGTGCCAGCAGCTCCGGGACTAGCGGGGCTAGCACAGATACGCAGTATTTT; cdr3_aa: CASSSGTSGASTDTQYF
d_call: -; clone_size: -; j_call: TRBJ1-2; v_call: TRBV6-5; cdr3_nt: TGTGCCAGCAGGGGGGCCGACAGGAAGTTGTATGGCTACACCTTC; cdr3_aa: CASRGADRKLYGYTF
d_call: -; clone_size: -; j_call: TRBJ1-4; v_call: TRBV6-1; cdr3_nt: TGTGCCAGCAGTCCGTCCTTTGAAAAACTGTTTTTT; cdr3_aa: CASSPSFEKLFF
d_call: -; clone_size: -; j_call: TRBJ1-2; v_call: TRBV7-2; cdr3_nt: TGTGCCAGCAGCTTATACACCACTAACTATGGCTACACCTTC; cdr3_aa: CASSLYTTNYGYTF
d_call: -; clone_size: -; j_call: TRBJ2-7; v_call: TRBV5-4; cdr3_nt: TGTGCCAGCAGCTTACGGACTGTTTCCGAGCAGTACTTC; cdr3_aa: CASSLRTVSEQYF
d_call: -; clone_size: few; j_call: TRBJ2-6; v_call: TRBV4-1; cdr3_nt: TGCGCCAGCAGCGTACTCGGACGGGGAACTGGGGCCAACGTCCTGACTTTC; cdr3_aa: CASSVLGRGTGANVLTF
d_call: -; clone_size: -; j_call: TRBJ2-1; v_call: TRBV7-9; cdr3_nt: TGTTCCAGCAGCTTAGTTGAGAATGAGCAGTTCTTC; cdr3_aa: CSSSLVENEQFF
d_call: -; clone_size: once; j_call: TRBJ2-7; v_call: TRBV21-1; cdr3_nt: TGTGCCAGCAACTCCTGTCTCGGGCAGTACTTC; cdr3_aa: CASNSCLGQYF
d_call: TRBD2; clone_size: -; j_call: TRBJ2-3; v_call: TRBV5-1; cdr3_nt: TGCGCCAGCAGCTTGGCTTTAGCGGGGGGTCTTACCACAGATACGCAGTATTTT; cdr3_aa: CASSLALAGGLTTDTQYF
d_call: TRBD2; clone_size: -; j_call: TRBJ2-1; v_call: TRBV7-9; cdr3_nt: TGTGCCAGCAGCTCAAGTTCTAGCGGGAAGGAGCAGTTCTTC; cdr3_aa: CASSSSSSGKEQFF
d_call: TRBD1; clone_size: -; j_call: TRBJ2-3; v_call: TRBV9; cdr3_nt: TGTGCCAGCAGCGTAGGGGTCAGGGGGGATACGCAGTATTTT; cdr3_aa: CASSVGVRGDTQYF
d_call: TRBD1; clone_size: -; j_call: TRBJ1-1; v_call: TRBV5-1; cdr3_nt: TGCGCCAGCAGCCCCACGACAGGGGGCTCGCGTACTGAGGCTTTCTTT; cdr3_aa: CASSPTTGGSRTEAFF
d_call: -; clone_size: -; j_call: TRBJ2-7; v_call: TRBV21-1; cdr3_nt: TGTGCCAGCAGCATAAACCGGGACAGGGAATCCTTCGAGCAGTACTTC; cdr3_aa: CASSINRDRESFEQYF
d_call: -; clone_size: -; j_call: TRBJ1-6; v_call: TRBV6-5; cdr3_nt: TGTGCCAGCAGTACGGGAGGAGGACCCCTCCACTTT; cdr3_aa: CASSTGGGPLHF
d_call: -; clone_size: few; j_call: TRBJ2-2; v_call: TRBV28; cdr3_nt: TGTGCCAGCAGTGGGGGGGGCGCGGGGGCCGGGGAGCTGTTTTTT; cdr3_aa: CASSGGGAGAGELFF
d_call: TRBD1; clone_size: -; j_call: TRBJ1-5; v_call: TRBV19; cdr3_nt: TGTGCCAGTACACAGGGGGCTTTTAGCAATCAGCCCCAGCATTTT; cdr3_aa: CASTQGAFSNQPQHF
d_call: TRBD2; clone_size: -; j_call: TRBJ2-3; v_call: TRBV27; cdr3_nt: TGTGCCAGCAGTTTATTGCGGGAGTCCCCCACAGATACGCAGTATTTT; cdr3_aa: CASSLLRESPTDTQYF
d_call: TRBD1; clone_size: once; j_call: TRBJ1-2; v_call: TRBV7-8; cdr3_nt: TGTGCCAGCAGCTCAAAACGCGGACAGGGTGCCTATGGCTACACCTTC; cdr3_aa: CASSSKRGQGAYGYTF
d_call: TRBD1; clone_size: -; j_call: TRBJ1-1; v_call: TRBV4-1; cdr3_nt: TGCGCCAGCAGCCCTTTCACAGGGGGCCGGACGTGGACTGAAGCTTTCTTT; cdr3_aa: CASSPFTGGRTWTEAFF
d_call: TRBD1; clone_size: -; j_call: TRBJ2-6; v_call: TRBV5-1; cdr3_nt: TGCGCCAGCAGGGATGACAGGGGTGACACTGGGGCCAACGTCCTGACTTTC; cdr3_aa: CASRDDRGDTGANVLTF
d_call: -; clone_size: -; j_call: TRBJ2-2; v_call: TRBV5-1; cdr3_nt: TGCGCCAGCAGCTCCCTACCGACAGTGAACACCGGGGAGCTGTTTTTT; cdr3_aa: CASSSLPTVNTGELFF
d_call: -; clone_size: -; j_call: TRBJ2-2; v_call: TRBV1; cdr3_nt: TGCACCAGCAGCCTCGAGGGCGAATTGAACACCGGGGAGCTGTTTTTT; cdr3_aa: CTSSLEGELNTGELFF
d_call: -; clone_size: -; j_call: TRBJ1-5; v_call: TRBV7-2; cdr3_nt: TGTGCCAGCAGCTTAGAAACGGGTAGCAATCAGCCCCAGCATTTT; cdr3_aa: CASSLETGSNQPQHF
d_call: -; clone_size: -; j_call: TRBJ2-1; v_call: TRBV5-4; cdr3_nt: TGTGCCAGCAGCCTCGACCGGATGCCAGGGGAAGGGGGCAATGAGCAGTTCTTC; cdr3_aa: CASSLDRMPGEGGNEQFF
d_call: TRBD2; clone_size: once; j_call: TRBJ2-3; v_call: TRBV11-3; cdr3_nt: TGTGCCAGCAGCTCCGGGACTAGCGGGAGGGCCAGGGATACGCAGTATTTT; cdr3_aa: CASSSGTSGRARDTQYF
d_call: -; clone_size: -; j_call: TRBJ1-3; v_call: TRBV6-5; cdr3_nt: TGTGCCAGCAGTCCCGGGTGGGGAAACACCATATATTTT; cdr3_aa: CASSPGWGNTIYF
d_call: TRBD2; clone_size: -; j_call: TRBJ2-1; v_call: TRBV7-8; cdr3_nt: TGTGCCAGCAGCCCTTTAGCGGGAGGGCCTAACGATGAGCAGTTCTTC; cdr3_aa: CASSPLAGGPNDEQFF
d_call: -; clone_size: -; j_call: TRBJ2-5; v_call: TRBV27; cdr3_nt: TGTGCCAGCAGTTTTTTGGGGGGACTGCGCGATGAGACCCAGTACTTC; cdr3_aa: CASSFLGGLRDETQYF
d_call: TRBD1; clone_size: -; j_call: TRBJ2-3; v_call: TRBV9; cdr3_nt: TGTGCCAGCAGCGTGGGGGACAGGGGAGATACGCAGTATTTT; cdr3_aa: CASSVGDRGDTQYF
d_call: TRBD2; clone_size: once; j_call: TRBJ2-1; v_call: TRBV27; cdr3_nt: TGTGCCAGCAGTTTAATTATGGGACTAGTAGGTAATGAGCAGTTCTTC; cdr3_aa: CASSLIMGLVGNEQFF
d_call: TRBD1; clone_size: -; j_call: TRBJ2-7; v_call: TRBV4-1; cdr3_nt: TGCGCCAGCAGCCAGAACAGGGGGCTCGGCGAGCAGTACTTC; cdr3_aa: CASSQNRGLGEQYF
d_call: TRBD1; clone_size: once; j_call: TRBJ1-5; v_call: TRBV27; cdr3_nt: TGTGCCAGCAGTCGCCAAACAGGGGTGGGACAGCCCCAGCATTTT; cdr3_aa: CASSRQTGVGQPQHF
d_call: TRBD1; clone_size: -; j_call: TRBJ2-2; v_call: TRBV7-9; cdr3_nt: TGTGCCAGCAGCTGGGGGACAGGGTCGGCCGGGGAGCTGTTTTTT; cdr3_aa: CASSWGTGSAGELFF
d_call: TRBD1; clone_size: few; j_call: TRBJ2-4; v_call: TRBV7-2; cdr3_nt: TGTGCCAGCAGCTTAGAAAGGGGGCTAGGGGCCAAAAACATTCAGTACTTC; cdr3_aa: CASSLERGLGAKNIQYF
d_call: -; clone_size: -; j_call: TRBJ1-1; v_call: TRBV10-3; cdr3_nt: TGTGCCATCAGGACATATCACACTGAAGCTTTCTTT; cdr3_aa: CAIRTYHTEAFF
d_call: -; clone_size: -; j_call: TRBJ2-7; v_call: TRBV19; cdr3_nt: TGTGCCAGTAGTATTTCGGGGGACAGAGTCTACGAGCAGTACTTC; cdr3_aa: CASSISGDRVYEQYF
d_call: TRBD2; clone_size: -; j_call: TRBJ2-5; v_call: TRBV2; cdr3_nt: TGTGCCAGCAGGGCGGGGGGCGGAGAGACCCAGTACTTC; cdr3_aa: CASRAGGGETQYF
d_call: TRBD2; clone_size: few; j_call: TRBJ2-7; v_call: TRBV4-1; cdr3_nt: TGCGCCAGCAGCCCAAATGGTCTAGCGGTCTACGAGCAGTACTTC; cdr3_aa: CASSPNGLAVYEQYF
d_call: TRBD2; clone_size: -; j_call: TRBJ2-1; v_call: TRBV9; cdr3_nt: TGTGCCAGCAGCGCGATAGGGGGACTAGCAGATGAGCAGTTCTTC; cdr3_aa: CASSAIGGLADEQFF
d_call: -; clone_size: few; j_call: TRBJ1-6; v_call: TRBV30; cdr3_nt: TGTGCCTGGAGAGCCCCATCGGTCTCCTATAATTCACCCCTCCACTTT; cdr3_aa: CAWRAPSVSYNSPLHF
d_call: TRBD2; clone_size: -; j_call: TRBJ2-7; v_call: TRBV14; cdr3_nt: TGTGCCAGCAGCCGGGAGTGGGGACTAGCGGGAGTCAAGCAGTACTTC; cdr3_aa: CASSREWGLAGVKQYF
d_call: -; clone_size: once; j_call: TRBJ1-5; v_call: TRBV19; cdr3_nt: TGTGCCAGTAGTCGTCAGGGAGGTCAGCCCCAGCATTTT; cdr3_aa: CASSRQGGQPQHF
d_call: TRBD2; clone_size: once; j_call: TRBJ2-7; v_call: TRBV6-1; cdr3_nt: TGTGCCAGCATTCTTAGGGACTACGGTTACGAGCAGTACTTC; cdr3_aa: CASILRDYGYEQYF
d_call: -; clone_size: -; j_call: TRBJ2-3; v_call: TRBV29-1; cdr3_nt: TGCAGCGTTGAAGGGGACTCTACGCAGTATTTT; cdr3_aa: CSVEGDSTQYF
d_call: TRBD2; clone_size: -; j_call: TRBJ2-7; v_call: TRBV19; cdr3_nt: TGTGCCAGTAGTATAGATCTAGCTAGCGGGACCTACGAGCAGTACTTC; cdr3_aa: CASSIDLASGTYEQYF
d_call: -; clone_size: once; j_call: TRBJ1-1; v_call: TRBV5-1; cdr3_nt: TGCGCCAGCAGCTTAGACCCCCAGGAAAAAGCTTTCTTT; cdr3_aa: CASSLDPQEKAFF
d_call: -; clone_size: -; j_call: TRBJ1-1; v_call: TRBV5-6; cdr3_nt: TGTGCCAGCCGCTTCGTGGGTGACTCTGAAGCTTTCTTT; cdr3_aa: CASRFVGDSEAFF
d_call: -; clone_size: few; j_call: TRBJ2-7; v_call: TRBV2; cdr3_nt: TGTGCCAGCAGTGAACAGGGGCAGGGCTACGAGCAGTACTTC; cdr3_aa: CASSEQGQGYEQYF
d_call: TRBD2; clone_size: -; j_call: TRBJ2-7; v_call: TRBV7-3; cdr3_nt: TGTGCCAGCAGCTTACTGGGAGATTCTAGCGGCAAGTACTTC; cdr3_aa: CASSLLGDSSGKYF
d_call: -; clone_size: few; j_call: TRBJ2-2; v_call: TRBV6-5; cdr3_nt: TGTGCCAGCAGTTACCCAAAAACCGGGGAGCTGTTTTTT; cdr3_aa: CASSYPKTGELFF